One and the same sample provided the 18 T cell receptor beta chains below, sequenced in a study of PD-1 blockade in classical Hodgkin lymphoma. All the patients suffered relapse after autologous stem cell transplantation, and brentuximab vedotin exposure differed. Thawed PBMCs underwent magnetic negative selection to obtain purified CD8+ T cells. Sequenced by immunoSEQ multiplex PCR; TCRdb stores in-frame clones only, minus some. The repertoire consists of just under 1,500 clones, with under 85% occurring once and the leading ten covering 24%. Sequenced here: CD8+ T cells from blood, sampled at baseline. The receptors derive from a human donor with classical Hodgkin lymphoma.

The chain combines TRBV7-8 with TRBJ2-3; 10 positions agree with TRBD2. J was trimmed by 4 bases and V by 4 bases; bases with no gene match: 8. The germline gives CDR1 SGHVS, CDR2 FQNEAQ. The CDR3 loop spans 16 amino acids. Here the CDR3 DNA reads TGTGCCAGCAGCTACAAGCTAGCGGGGGCGCCAGATACGCAGTATTTT. Protein: CASSYKLAGAPDTQYF.

The sample holds a few counts of this clone. V usage is TRBV7-3 and J usage is TRBJ1-1; a weak D match, TRBD1 (5 bases). Germline V gene lookup returns CDR1 SGHTA and CDR2 FQGTGA. The V and J ends lost 5 bases and 7 bases respectively, with 20 bases between them. CDR3 length: 15 residues. CDR3 region: CASSLTGGAGIEAFF. The DNA for the CDR3 is TGTGCCAGCAGCCTCACCGGTGGGGCCGGTATTGAAGCTTTCTTT.

The J gene is TRBJ1-5, the V gene TRBV6-1; D not certain. CDR3 length: 13 amino acids. Germline V gene data show CDR1 as MNHNS and CDR2 as SASEGT. V gave up 8 bases and J gave up 4 bases, with 12 bases separating them. CDR3 sequence: CASRPFANQPQHF. In DNA, the CDR3 is TGTGCCAGCCGCCCTTTTGCGAATCAGCCCCAGCATTTT.

V usage is TRBV7-6 and J usage is TRBJ2-5; D unresolved. The CDR3 spans 12 residues. V shed 6 bases and J shed 4 bases, with 9 bases lying between them. CDR1 SGHVS and CDR2 FNYEAQ come from the germline V gene. CDR3 DNA: TGTGCCAGCAGGGCCCCTGGAGAGACCCAGTACTTC. It is translated as CASRAPGETQYF. Full variable domain (rest looked up from reference TRBV7-6 and TRBJ2-5): GAGVSQSPRYKVTKRGQDVALRCDPISGHVSLYWYRQALGQGPEFLTYFNYEAQQDKSGLPNDRFSAERPEGSISTLTIQRTEQRDSAMYRCASRAPGETQYFGPGTRLLVL.

The chain joins TRBV2 to TRBJ2-1; possibly TRBD1 for D (6 bases). Germline V gene data show CDR1 as SNHLY and CDR2 as FYNNEI. The V and J ends lost 3 bases and 0 bases respectively, with 12 bases between them. The CDR3 spans 16 residues. The CDR3 nucleotides are TGTGCCAGCAGTGATTCAAGGACAGTCTCCTACAATGAGCAGTTCTTC. Translation: CASSDSRTVSYNEQFF.

The chain couples TRBV7-9 to TRBJ2-7; D is possibly TRBD1 or TRBD2 (5 bases each). The CDR3 loop spans 16 amino acids. CDR1 is SEHNR and CDR2 is FQNEAQ in the germline V gene (reference sequence). V lost 5 bases and J lost 0, with 17 bases in between. The CDR3 here is CASSRLGTVSSYEQYF. CDR3 nucleotide sequence: TGTGCCAGCAGCCGATTAGGGACGGTGAGCTCCTACGAGCAGTACTTC.

This clone was seen only a few times. The chain combines TRBV15 with TRBJ1-1, with 9 bases identical to TRBD1. V gave up 3 bases and J gave up 5 bases; unmatched junction bases: 10. Germline V gene lookup returns CDR1 LNHNV and CDR2 YYDKDF (reference sequence). This CDR3 contains 16 residues. This chain's CDR3 is CATSRYPGQGGTEAFF. CDR3 coding DNA: TGTGCCACCAGCAGGTATCCGGGACAGGGAGGGACTGAAGCTTTCTTT.

The chain uses TRBV10-3 and TRBJ2-1; D gene unclear. CDR1 ENHRY and CDR2 SYGVKD come from the germline V gene. V was clipped by 0 bases and J by 5 bases, with 8 bases between them. The CDR3 has 14 amino acids. CDR3: CAISESAGHNEQFF. CDR3 nucleotide sequence: TGTGCCATCAGTGAGTCAGCAGGCCACAATGAGCAGTTCTTC.

The chain employs TRBV30 and TRBJ1-2, with 7 positions matching TRBD1. V lost 1 base and J lost 6; bases outside the gene matches: 2. This CDR3 has 12 amino acids. Germline V lookup: CDR1 GTSNPN, CDR2 SVGIG (reference sequence). The CDR3 is CAWSAQGDGYTF. CDR3 DNA: TGTGCCTGGAGTGCCCAGGGGGATGGCTACACCTTC.

In its sample, this clone was seen once. This chain links TRBV5-1 with TRBJ1-1; D perhaps matches TRBD1 (6 bases). From germline, CDR1 is SGHRS and CDR2 YFSETQ. The V end was cut by 3 bases, the J end by 1 base, with 19 bases between. The CDR3 totals 17 residues. The CDR3 region is CASSYHLKDSQNTEAFF. The CDR3 DNA sequence: TGCGCCAGCAGCTACCACCTAAAGGACAGCCAGAACACTGAAGCTTTCTTT. Looking up the rest from reference TRBV5-1 and TRBJ1-1 gives the full variable domain: KAGVTQTPRYLIKTRGQQVTLSCSPISGHRSVSWYQQTPGQGLQFLFEYFSETQRNKGNFPGRFSGRQFSNSRSEMNVSTLELGDSALYLCASSYHLKDSQNTEAFFGQGTRLTVV.

The sample holds a few counts of this clone. The V gene is TRBV9, the J gene TRBJ2-7; perhaps TRBD1 as D (6 bases). V was clipped by 3 bases and J by 2 bases, with 15 bases between them. The length of the CDR3 is 15 residues. From germline, CDR1 is SGDLS and CDR2 YYNGEE. The CDR3 here is CASSAETGPTYEQYF. In nucleotides, the CDR3 is TGTGCCAGCAGCGCCGAGACAGGACCAACCTACGAGCAGTACTTC.

The genes are TRBV10-2 and TRBJ1-5, with TRBD1 as a possible D gene (5 bases). This CDR3 is built from 14 residues. The V gene lost 3 bases and the J gene lost 6 bases, with 12 bases spanning the gap. The germline V gene encodes CDR1 WSHSY and CDR2 SAAADI. CDR3 amino acids: CASSDGAGVQPQHF. The DNA for the CDR3 is TGCGCCAGCAGTGATGGGGCGGGGGTTCAGCCCCAGCATTTT.

The V and J genes are TRBV19 and TRBJ2-1; 10 bases match TRBD2. In germline, CDR1 is LNHDA, CDR2 SQIVND (reference sequence). CDR3 length: 15 amino acids. The V and J ends lost 1 base and 6 bases, in that order; junction bases with no gene match: 3. The CDR3 here is CASSIGGTSVNEQFF. The CDR3, as DNA: TGTGCCAGTAGTATAGGAGGGACTAGCGTCAATGAGCAGTTCTTC.

This chain links TRBV7-3 with TRBJ1-1; D might be TRBD1 (5 bases). From germline, CDR1 is SGHTA and CDR2 FQGTGA. This CDR3 is built from 13 residues. The V end was cut by 5 bases, the J end by 4 bases, with 11 bases between. CDR3 nucleotides: TGTGCCAGCAGCCCCTCTGGGGGCACTGAAGCTTTCTTT. Translation gives CASSPSGGTEAFF. The whole variable domain, remainder taken from reference TRBV7-3 and TRBJ1-1, is GAGVSQTPSNKVTEKGKYVELRCDPISGHTALYWYRQSLGQGPEFLIYFQGTGAADDSGLPNDRFFAVRPEGSVSTLKIQRTERGDSAVYLCASSPSGGTEAFFGQGTRLTVV.

The chain couples TRBV5-1 to TRBJ2-7; perhaps TRBD1 as D (6 bases). This CDR3 has 16 residues. Germline values: CDR1 SGHRS, CDR2 YFSETQ. Trimming cost V 2 bases and J 5 bases, with 20 bases left between them. CDR3 coding DNA: TGCGCCAGCAGCTTTCGATCCCGGGACACCCTCGACGAGCAGTACTTC. Protein: CASSFRSRDTLDEQYF. The variable domain in full, completed from reference TRBV5-1 and TRBJ2-7, reads KAGVTQTPRYLIKTRGQQVTLSCSPISGHRSVSWYQQTPGQGLQFLFEYFSETQRNKGNFPGRFSGRQFSNSRSEMNVSTLELGDSALYLCASSFRSRDTLDEQYFGPGTRLTVT.

This rearrangement joins TRBV2 to TRBJ2-3; D is unclear. Germline V gene data show CDR1 as SNHLY and CDR2 as FYNNEI. With 8 bases removed from V and 1 base from J, the gap between germline ends came to 13 bases. The CDR3 has 14 amino acids. This chain's CDR3 is CASFSGFRTDTQYF. DNA of the CDR3: TGTGCCAGCTTTTCCGGGTTCCGCACAGATACGCAGTATTTT. Full variable domain (outside the CDR3, taken from reference TRBV2 and TRBJ2-3): EPEVTQTPSHQVTQMGQEVILRCVPISNHLYFYWYRQILGQKVEFLVSFYNNEISEKSEIFDDQFSVERPDGSNFTLKIRSTKLEDSAMYFCASFSGFRTDTQYFGPGTRLTVL.

CDR3 DNA sequence: TGCGCCAGCAGCTCCCCCGGGACCGGTTACAATGAGCAGTTCTTC. Translating it yields CASSSPGTGYNEQFF. The gene calls are TRBV5-1 and TRBJ2-1, with D perhaps matching TRBD1 or TRBD2 (5 bases each). The germline gives CDR1 SGHRS, CDR2 YFSETQ. V was trimmed by 3 bases and J by 4 bases, leaving 14 bases between them. There are 15 residues in the CDR3.

The chain has TRBV9 and TRBJ2-7; D ambiguous. V gave up 4 bases and J gave up 2 bases, with 13 bases separating them. Germline CDR1 SGDLS, CDR2 YYNGEE. The CDR3 extends over 14 amino acids. Here the CDR3 reads CASSPAWITYEQYF. The CDR3, as DNA: TGTGCCAGCAGCCCCGCGTGGATAACCTACGAGCAGTACTTC.